Listed below are T cell receptor beta chains from one sample, sequenced in a study of blood T cell repertoires in COVID-19. Here immunoSEQ multiplex PCR was the method, and the copy in TCRdb shows in-frame clones only, minus some. This sample carries about 250,000 clones, roughly 80% of them seen once, and the ten largest clones take 4.4%. Sample: peripheral blood. All receptors derive from a man aged 50-60 years with active or convalescent COVID-19. Both conserved end residues are part of each CDR3. D genes are given only for firm matches. The size field is filled for only some rows; it gives once, few, many or a size class.

j_call,cdr3_length,d_call,clone_size,v_call,cdr3_aa,cdr3_nt
TRBJ2-7,14,-,-,TRBV6-5,CASSPAGQPYEQYF,TGTGCCAGCAGTCCCGCCGGACAGCCTTACGAGCAGTACTTC
TRBJ1-5,15,-,few,TRBV6-1,CASSEAGHSNQPQHF,TGTGCCAGCAGTGAAGCCGGACATAGCAATCAGCCCCAGCATTTT
TRBJ1-1,14,-,-,TRBV5-1,CASSLTGPVTEAFF,TGCGCCAGCAGCTTGACAGGCCCGGTCACTGAAGCTTTCTTT
TRBJ2-1,15,-,-,TRBV27,CASSPRGGFYNEQFF,TGTGCCAGCAGTCCCCGAGGAGGCTTCTACAATGAGCAGTTCTTC
TRBJ1-1,15,TRBD1,once,TRBV28,CASSLPGTGTTEAFF,TGTGCCAGCAGTCTCCCTGGGACAGGGACCACTGAAGCTTTCTTT
TRBJ1-6,16,-,-,TRBV7-3,CASSLGGLAFNSPLHF,TGTGCCAGCAGCTTAGGGGGACTAGCTTTTAATTCACCCCTCCACTTT
TRBJ1-2,14,-,-,TRBV13,CASSPRVLAGGYTF,TGTGCCAGCAGCCCCCGGGTCCTAGCCGGTGGCTACACCTTC
TRBJ1-1,14,TRBD1,-,TRBV5-1,CASSRGQGNTEAFF,TGCGCCAGCAGCCGCGGACAGGGGAACACTGAAGCTTTCTTT
TRBJ2-3,16,-,-,TRBV6-1,CASSEAWAGATDTQYF,TGTGCCAGCAGTGAAGCGTGGGCGGGGGCCACAGATACGCAGTATTTT
TRBJ2-3,15,TRBD1,-,TRBV29-1,CSGRQGARRTDTQYF,TGCAGCGGCCGACAGGGGGCACGTAGGACAGATACGCAGTATTTT